These 2 T cell receptor beta chains originate from one sample sequenced in a study of OX40 agonist ivuxolimab in advanced cancers. Data came from immunoSEQ multiplex PCR; TCRdb stores just in-frame clones and leaves some out. The sample yields some 70,000 clones, 86% seen once. The specimen was CD4+ or CD8+ T cells sorted from blood, collected in a trial of the OX40 agonist ivuxolimab. These receptors were collected from an adult with an advanced solid tumor such as melanoma, head and neck, liver or kidney cancer.

The chain joins TRBV7-3 to TRBJ1-6; 10 positions agree with TRBD1. From germline, CDR1 is SGHTA and CDR2 FQGTGA. V shed 5 bases and J 10 bases; nucleotides not matched to a gene: 2. The CDR3 is made up of 13 amino acids. The CDR3 nucleotides read TGTGCCAGCAGCAGGGACAGGGGCTCACCCCTCCACTTT. As protein: CASSRDRGSPLHF.

This chain joins TRBV19 and TRBJ2-5; D is perhaps TRBD2 (5 bases). Germline V gene sequence: CDR1 LNHDA, CDR2 SQIVND (reference sequence). Trimming left V 5 bases short and J 4 bases short, with 14 bases between. The CDR3 is 14 amino acids. DNA of the CDR3: TGTGCCAGTAGTCCGACGAGGGTTGGAGAGACCCAGTACTTC. Its protein is CASSPTRVGETQYF.